The clone carrying this T cell receptor beta chain has a handful of counts. Its antigen remains unknown. From the RT-PCR reads, TCRdb called clonotypes with MiXCR, one entry per CDR3 protein. This sample yields under 850,000 distinct CDR3 sequences, of which about a fifth are seen a single time; 11% belongs to the top ten. This record belongs to a study of response to subunit inactivated influenza vaccine. Findings and caveats of the study: Few additional T cells are recruited per seasonal influenza vaccination, authors suggested.

Sample: PBMCs from blood, taken more than 4 days after vaccination. The source of this sequence is a man in his fifties who received an inactivated influenza vaccine.

The CDR3 region has the DNA TGTGCCAGCAGTTTAGGGGACAGGGGGCGTGAAAAACTGTTTTTT. Translation gives CASSLGDRGREKLFF. The chain links TRBV12-3 or TRBV12-4 to TRBJ1-4; 12 nucleotides align to TRBD1. Trimming removed 1 base from V and 7 bases from J; junction bases left unmatched: 1. The CDR3 length is 15 residues.